This T cell receptor beta chain is drawn from a study of cytomegalovirus exposure and HLA in healthy donors. The overall study: The early release's HLA-typed donors yielded 65 million to 85 million unique TCRs. Notes on the study in general: In a later analysis, at a false discovery rate of 0.05, under 20,000 TCR beta sequences matched HLA alleles. Investigators reported more than 150 TCR beta chains as tied to cytomegalovirus. There were a few CMV-associated chains whose specificity for CMV antigens was confirmed in vitro.

V was clipped by 3 bases and J by 2 bases; unmatched bases: 7. CDR1 and CDR2 (germline): SGHTA, FQGTGA. The CDR3 runs 17 residues. In the PCR, 60 Vbeta and 13 Jbeta primers were used. The repertoire was sequenced with immunoSEQ multiplex PCR; TCRdb's copy has only in-frame clones and lacks some. Of 150,000 to 200,000 clones in the sample, around nine tenths were seen once. About this clone itself: Its antigen is not known.

The J gene is TRBJ2-3, the V gene TRBV7-3, with 11 positions matching TRBD2. This receptor was taken from a woman younger than 35 in good health and CMV-seronegative. The specimen sequenced was PBMCs. CDR3 sequence: CASSFQPGLAVTDTQYF. CDR3 coding DNA: TGTGCCAGCAGCTTCCAACCGGGACTAGCGGTCACAGATACGCAGTATTTT. The variable domain in full, with the rest retrieved from reference TRBV7-3 and TRBJ2-3, is GAGVSQTPSNKVTEKGKYVELRCDPISGHTALYWYRQSLGQGPEFLIYFQGTGAADDSGLPNDRFFAVRPEGSVSTLKIQRTERGDSAVYLCASSFQPGLAVTDTQYFGPGTRLTVL.